What follows are 2 T cell receptor beta chains derived from one specimen sequenced in a study of T cells in Graves' hyperthyroidism and ophthalmopathy. RNA transcripts yielded amplified TCR beta CDR3 regions. Researchers ran a first-round RT-PCR on the TCR CDR3 using the HTBI primer set. TCRdb reprocessed the multiplex PCR reads via MiXCR and lists one record per CDR3 protein. The table shows almost 600,000 distinct CDR3 sequences, with more than 45% occurring only once. What was sequenced was peripheral blood or thyroid tissue (not recorded which). The receptors originated from a woman aged 18-29 years with Graves' hyperthyroidism.

This sequence joins TRBV7-3 and TRBJ1-1, with 7 bases that match TRBD1. Per germline, CDR1 SGHTA and CDR2 FQGTGA. Unmatched junction bases numbered 6, after V lost 5 bases and J lost 6 bases. This CDR3 comprises 13 residues. This chain's CDR3 is CASSNRQGAEAFF. The DNA of the CDR3 is TGTGCCAGCAGCAACCGACAGGGAGCTGAAGCTTTCTTT.

V is TRBV10-3 and J is TRBJ1-1, with D maybe TRBD1 (6 bases). The V end was cut by 4 bases, the J end by 2 bases, with 23 bases between. This CDR3 comprises 18 residues. Germline-derived CDR1 and CDR2 are ENHRY and SYGVKD. The CDR3 coding sequence is TGTGCCATCAGTGGGTTGAACGGGGGCGGCTCTGGAAACACTGAAGCTTTCTTT. Amino acids: CAISGLNGGGSGNTEAFF.